This passage covers 28 T cell receptor beta chains from one sample sequenced in a study of regulatory T cells in long-lasting Graves disease. For TCR beta, libraries came from iRepertoire HTBI primers and Arm-PCR of CDR3 regions. TCRdb re-called the multiplex PCR reads with MiXCR, one entry per CDR3 protein. The data show hundreds of thousands of distinct CDR3 sequences, around 30% seen once. Time point indicated: persistent/refractory GD, antithyroid drugs over 5 years with positive TRAb. The TCR library was made from RNA that had been extracted from PBMCs in TRIzol. The specimen was peripheral blood mononuclear cells (PBMCs), collected when the disease was refractory, from a patient treated with antithyroid drugs. The receptor set was obtained from a female donor with Graves disease.

V usage is TRBV7-6 and J usage is TRBJ2-2; the D is unclear. This CDR3 is 15 amino acids long. V lost 2 bases to trimming and J lost 1 base, with 8 bases between them. From germline, CDR1 is SGHVS and CDR2 FNYEAQ. The CDR3 spells CASSLSYWNTGELFF. The CDR3 region has the DNA TGTGCCAGCAGCTTAAGTTACTGGAACACCGGGGAGCTGTTTTTT.

This clonotype was seen a handful of times. The chain combines TRBV13 with TRBJ1-1, with D possibly TRBD1 on 5 matching bases. This CDR3 has 13 residues. The germline gives CDR1 PRHDT, CDR2 FYEKMQ (reference sequence). With 5 bases removed from V and 6 bases from J, the gap between germline ends came to 13 bases. The CDR3 sequence: CASSDQGNAEAFF. The CDR3 DNA reads TGTGCCAGCAGCGATCAGGGTAACGCTGAAGCTTTCTTT.

This clonotype was counted a few times. V gene TRBV27 combines with J gene TRBJ2-1, with TRBD2 matching 7 bases. J was trimmed by 9 bases and V by 5 bases; bases with no gene match: 10. Germline CDR1 MNHEY, CDR2 SMNVEV (reference sequence). This CDR3 has 14 amino acids. The CDR3 here is CASSTGLVSAEQFF. The CDR3 DNA follows: TGTGCCAGCAGTACCGGACTAGTTTCCGCTGAGCAGTTCTTC.

This clonotype was detected a few times. This sequence joins TRBV20-1 and TRBJ1-2; D gene ambiguous. This CDR3 has 12 amino acids. CDR1 is DFQATT and CDR2 is SNEGSKA in the germline V gene (reference sequence). Trimming shortened V by 7 bases and J by 4 bases, and 13 bases separated the two germline ends. The CDR3 reads CSGKGAAYGYTF. The CDR3 DNA sequence: TGCAGTGGGAAGGGAGCGGCCTATGGCTACACCTTC.

V gene TRBV19 combines with J gene TRBJ1-1; D is perhaps TRBD1 (5 bases). Trimming took off 7 bases at V and 1 base at J, with 10 bases between the two ends. This CDR3 has 13 amino acids. Looked up from germline, CDR1 is LNHDA and CDR2 is SQIVND (reference sequence). CDR3 bases: TGTGCCAGTACTGTGGGGGGGAACACTGAAGCTTTCTTT. It codes for CASTVGGNTEAFF.

This clonotype was seen more than once but under ten times. The chain carries TRBV27 and TRBJ1-5, with a possible D match to TRBD1 (5 bases). Between the trimmed V and J ends, which lost 2 bases and 7 bases, there was a span of 18 bases. This CDR3 region has 16 residues. Per germline, CDR1 MNHEY and CDR2 SMNVEV (reference sequence). The CDR3 nucleotides are TGTGCCAGCAGTTTAACGAGTCGGGGGTTTGAGCAGCCCCAGCATTTT. This encodes CASSLTSRGFEQPQHF.

J is TRBJ1-2 and V is TRBV20-1; no clear D. The CDR3 runs 13 residues. Germline assignment: CDR1 DFQATT and CDR2 SNEGSKA (reference sequence). V was shortened by 0 bases and J by 4 bases, with 9 bases between the two germline ends. CDR3 residues: CSARETRSYGYTF. CDR3 bases: TGCAGTGCTAGAGAAACACGGAGCTATGGCTACACCTTC.

The chain carries TRBV28 and TRBJ2-7; D is ambiguous. Germline CDR1 MDHEN, CDR2 SYDVKM. Trimming removed 2 bases from V and 6 bases from J, with 8 bases in between. This CDR3 spans 12 amino acids. The CDR3 DNA sequence: TGTGCCAGCAGTTTACCTTCACCCGAGCAGTACTTC. Translated, it gives CASSLPSPEQYF. Based on the CDR3 plus reference TRBV28 and TRBJ2-7, the full variable domain is DVKVTQSSRYLVKRTGEKVFLECVQDMDHENMFWYRQDPGLGLRLIYFSYDVKMKEKGDIPEGYSVSREKKERFSLILESASTNQTSMYLCASSLPSPEQYFGPGTRLTVT.

The CDR3 sequence is CASSLGTRGNEKLFF. CDR3 coding DNA: TGTGCCAGCAGCTTGGGGACACGCGGCAATGAAAAACTGTTTTTT. The gene calls are TRBV5-5 and TRBJ1-4; perhaps TRBD1 as D (5 bases). The length of the CDR3 is 15 residues. Germline assignment: CDR1 SGHKS and CDR2 YYEKEE (reference sequence). V lost 0 bases, J lost 5 bases, and 11 bases lay in between.

This clonotype showed up many times. A far larger clone is off by one base, so a read error is likely. J is TRBJ1-1 and V is TRBV2; perhaps TRBD1 as D (6 bases). Trimming took 5 bases from V and 0 from J, leaving 10 bases between them. This CDR3 is 14 amino acids long. The germline V gene has CDR1 SNHLY and CDR2 FYNNEI. CDR3 nucleotide sequence: TGTGCCAGCAGTCCGGGACACATGAACACTGAAGCTTTCTTT. Protein: CASSPGHMNTEAFF.

This clonotype was counted only a few times. The V gene is TRBV6-4, the J gene TRBJ2-1; D remains unclear. V was trimmed by 0 bases and J by 4 bases, leaving 16 bases between them. Germline values: CDR1 MRHNA, CDR2 SNTAGT. CDR3 length: 17 residues. The CDR3 DNA is TGTGCCAGCAGTGACTCCCTAGGGCTAGTCGGGTACAATGAGCAGTTCTTC. It specifies CASSDSLGLVGYNEQFF.

In this sample, this clonotype turned up many times. The chain joins TRBV20-1 to TRBJ1-2, with 11 bases aligning to TRBD1. From germline, CDR1 is DFQATT and CDR2 SNEGSKA (reference sequence). J was trimmed by 7 bases and V by 5 bases; bases with no gene match: 9. CDR3 size: 14 residues. CDR3 DNA: TGCAGTGCTTTTGGACAGGGGGCGCGAGGTGGCTACACCTTC. Translated, it gives CSAFGQGARGGYTF.

The chain joins TRBV7-9 to TRBJ1-1; D is unresolved. Trimming took off 2 bases at V and 3 bases at J, with 4 bases between the two ends. Germline V lookup: CDR1 SEHNR, CDR2 FQNEAQ (reference sequence). The CDR3 is made up of 12 amino acids. The CDR3 nucleotides read TGTGCCAGCAGCTTACAGTACACTGAAGCTTTCTTT. Amino acids: CASSLQYTEAFF.

This clonotype was recorded a few times. The gene calls are TRBV20-1 and TRBJ1-6; 10 bases are shared with TRBD1. This CDR3 spans 14 amino acids. Germline assignment: CDR1 DFQATT and CDR2 SNEGSKA (reference sequence). V lost 4 bases, J lost 6 bases, and 3 bases stayed unmatched. CDR3 in amino acids: CSATRTGGNSPLHF. Written as DNA, the CDR3 is TGCAGTGCTACCCGGACAGGGGGTAATTCACCCCTCCACTTT.

The rearrangement uses TRBV10-1 and TRBJ2-7; a weak D match, TRBD1 (7 bases). This CDR3 spans 17 amino acids. Trimming took off 3 bases at V and 1 base at J, with 19 bases between the two ends. From germline, CDR1 is WNHNN and CDR2 SYGVQD (reference sequence). This CDR3 reads CASSDDAAEGASYEQYF. The CDR3 region has the DNA TGCGCCAGCAGTGATGACGCCGCGGAGGGGGCTTCCTACGAGCAGTACTTC.

Notes on this clonotype: One end of the junction fails to match germline, which may point to a read error. The rearrangement uses TRBV12-3 or TRBV12-4 and TRBJ1-2; TRBD1 might be the D (5 bases). CDR3 size: 14 residues. The CDR3 region has the DNA TGTGCCAGCAGTTTAAGTGGGACTAACTATGGCCACACCTTC. Residues: CASSLSGTNYGHTF.

The chain recombines TRBV20-1 with TRBJ2-7; TRBD2 matches 7 bases. The CDR3 is 14 residues long. The germline V gene encodes CDR1 DFQATT and CDR2 SNEGSKA (reference sequence). V was clipped by 7 bases and J by 0 bases; unmatched bases: 9. The CDR3 reads CSVLFGGGSYEQYF. In DNA form, the CDR3 reads TGCAGTGTTCTCTTTGGCGGGGGCTCCTACGAGCAGTACTTC.

This clonotype was observed a single time. V usage is TRBV6-5 and J usage is TRBJ2-3; D gene unclear. The V end was cut by 4 bases, the J end by 4 bases, with 12 bases between. CDR3 length equals 14 residues. Germline CDR1 is MNHEY and CDR2 is SVGAGI. The CDR3 sequence: CASSSSQSADTQYF. The CDR3 bases are TGTGCCAGCAGTTCCTCTCAGTCTGCAGATACGCAGTATTTT.

This clonotype turned up a few times. This sequence joins TRBV20-1 and TRBJ1-1; 9 nucleotides match TRBD1. Trimming at V came to 5 bases and at J to 3 bases, leaving 7 bases not matched to a gene. The CDR3 extends over 14 amino acids. Germline assignment: CDR1 DFQATT and CDR2 SNEGSKA (reference sequence). The CDR3 bases are TGCAGTGCTGGGGGCGACAGGGGGGACACTGAAGCTTTCTTT. Translated: CSAGGDRGDTEAFF.

The chain links TRBV6-1 to TRBJ2-7; D unresolved. V lost 0 bases and J lost 7, with 13 bases in between. This CDR3 contains 14 residues. Germline V gives CDR1 MNHNS, CDR2 SASEGT. The CDR3 DNA is TGTGCCAGCAGTGAAGCCCCGCTACCCCGTGAGCAGTACTTC. Its translation: CASSEAPLPREQYF.

The gene calls are TRBV5-1 and TRBJ2-7; TRBD1 or TRBD2 may be the D gene (5 bases each). The germline V and J ends were trimmed by 0 bases and 1 base, with 11 bases remaining between them. The CDR3 loop spans 15 amino acids. Germline V gives CDR1 SGHRS, CDR2 YFSETQ. The CDR3 reads CASSLDPGRSYEQYF. DNA of the CDR3: TGCGCCAGCAGCTTGGACCCGGGGCGATCCTACGAGCAGTACTTC.

This clonotype has only a few counts. V is TRBV27 and J is TRBJ1-1; 7 nucleotides align to TRBD1. Trimming removed 5 bases from V and 3 bases from J; junction bases left unmatched: 6. The CDR3 covers 14 residues. Germline CDR1 reads MNHEY; CDR2 reads SMNVEV (reference sequence). CDR3: CASSIAGGHTEAFF. In DNA form, the CDR3 reads TGTGCCAGCAGTATTGCAGGGGGTCACACTGAAGCTTTCTTT.

This clonotype was seen once. This chain joins TRBV11-2 and TRBJ2-1; TRBD2 matches 13 bases. Trimming removed 5 bases from V and 6 bases from J; junction bases left unmatched: 4. The germline gives CDR1 SGHAT, CDR2 FQNNGV. This CDR3 spans 15 amino acids. The CDR3 sequence is CASSTTSGRANEQFF. As DNA, the CDR3 is TGTGCCAGCAGCACAACTAGCGGGAGGGCCAATGAGCAGTTCTTC.

The J gene is TRBJ2-2, the V gene TRBV20-1, with D unclear. Trimming shortened V by 0 bases and J by 1 base, and 12 bases separated the two germline ends. The CDR3 is 16 residues long. Germline V gives CDR1 DFQATT, CDR2 SNEGSKA (reference sequence). This CDR3 is CSARDYGQMNTGELFF. The CDR3 DNA follows: TGCAGTGCTAGAGATTATGGGCAGATGAACACCGGGGAGCTGTTTTTT.

Comments on this clonotype: This could be a read error, since a much larger clone is one nucleotide away. This chain links TRBV12-3 or TRBV12-4 with TRBJ2-2; the D gene is possibly TRBD2 (5 bases). The V gene lost 10 bases and the J gene lost 3 bases, with 21 bases spanning the gap. The CDR3 totals 16 residues. In DNA form, the CDR3 reads TGTGCCAACAAACCCCCTCTGGAGAGGGACACCGGGGAGCTGTTTTTT. The encoded protein is CANKPPLERDTGELFF.

This sequence joins TRBV7-2 and TRBJ2-7; D might be TRBD1 (5 bases). The CDR3 contains 13 residues. Germline CDR1 reads SGHTA; CDR2 reads FQGNSA. Trimming cost V 5 bases and J 3 bases, with 11 bases left between them. The CDR3 nucleotides are TGTGCCAGCAGCATGACAGTCTTCTACGAGCAGTACTTC. Protein product: CASSMTVFYEQYF.

The chain couples TRBV29-1 to TRBJ1-4; no clear D. CDR1 and CDR2 (germline): SQVTM, ANQGSEA. V lost 4 bases to trimming and J lost 8 bases, with 17 bases between them. The CDR3 consists of 14 residues. CDR3 nucleotide sequence: TGCAGCGTTGCGCTAGATAGGAGTCGGGAAAAACTGTTTTTT. The encoded protein is CSVALDRSREKLFF. The variable domain in full, completed from reference TRBV29-1 and TRBJ1-4, reads SAVISQKPSRDICQRGTSLTIQCQVDSQVTMMFWYRQQPGQSLTLIATANQGSEATYESGFVIDKFPISRPNLTFSTLTVSNMSPEDSSIYLCSVALDRSREKLFFGSGTQLSVL.

V is TRBV7-9 and J is TRBJ2-5; 9 bases fit TRBD1. This CDR3 region has 17 residues. V lost 1 base, J lost 2 bases, and 8 bases stayed unmatched. Germline assignment: CDR1 SEHNR and CDR2 FQNEAQ (reference sequence). The CDR3 region is CASSLGVRGQGQETQYF. The CDR3 coding sequence is TGTGCCAGCAGCTTAGGTGTTCGGGGACAGGGACAAGAGACCCAGTACTTC.